Below, 2 T cell receptor beta chains from the same sample are listed, as sequenced in a study of cytomegalovirus exposure and HLA in healthy donors (dated by TCRdb to about 2017). Library preparation employed the immunoSEQ multiplex PCR assay. The multiplex PCR relied on a mix of 60 forward primers for TCR Vbeta segments and 13 reverse primers for TCR Jbeta segments. TCRdb stores this immuneACCESS table with in-frame sequences only. Part of the clones is absent; in the studies checked, under half of the shortfall reflects unresolved V genes, and no reason is known for the rest. The sample includes about 190,000 clones, with more than 75% observed a single time. Jointly, the top ten make up less than 15% of the sample. Sequencing was performed on PBMCs. The source is a woman aged 30 to 39 in good health and CMV-seropositive.

The chain is built from TRBV4-1 and TRBJ1-1, with D perhaps matching TRBD1 (5 bases). With 4 bases removed from V and 5 bases from J, the gap between germline ends came to 11 bases. This CDR3 is 13 amino acids long. CDR1 MGHRA and CDR2 YSYEKL come from the germline V gene. CDR3 sequence reads: CASSRPGWTEAFF. Written as DNA, the CDR3 is TGCGCCAGCAGCCGCCCAGGGTGGACTGAAGCTTTCTTT.

This chain uses TRBV7-8 with TRBJ2-7; 7 bases map to TRBD1. Germline-derived CDR1 and CDR2 are SGHVS and FQNEAQ. The J segment lost 3 bases and the V segment lost 1 base, leaving 6 bases of the junction unmatched. This CDR3 spans 15 amino acids. The CDR3 spells CASSLGVGGGYEQYF. CDR3 DNA sequence: TGTGCCAGCAGCTTAGGGGTAGGGGGCGGCTACGAGCAGTACTTC.